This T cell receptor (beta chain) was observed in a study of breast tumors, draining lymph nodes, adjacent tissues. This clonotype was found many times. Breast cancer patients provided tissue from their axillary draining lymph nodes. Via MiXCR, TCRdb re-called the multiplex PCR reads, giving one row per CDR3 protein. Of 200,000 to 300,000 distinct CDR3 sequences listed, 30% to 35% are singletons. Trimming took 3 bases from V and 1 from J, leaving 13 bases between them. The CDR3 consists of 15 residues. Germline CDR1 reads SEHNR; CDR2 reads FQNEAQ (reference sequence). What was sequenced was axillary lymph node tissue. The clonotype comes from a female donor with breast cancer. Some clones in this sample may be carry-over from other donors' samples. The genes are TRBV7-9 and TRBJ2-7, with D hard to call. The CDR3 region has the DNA TGTGCCAGCAGCTTTTTGGGCCTTGGGTCCTACGAGCAGTACTTC. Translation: CASSFLGLGSYEQYF.